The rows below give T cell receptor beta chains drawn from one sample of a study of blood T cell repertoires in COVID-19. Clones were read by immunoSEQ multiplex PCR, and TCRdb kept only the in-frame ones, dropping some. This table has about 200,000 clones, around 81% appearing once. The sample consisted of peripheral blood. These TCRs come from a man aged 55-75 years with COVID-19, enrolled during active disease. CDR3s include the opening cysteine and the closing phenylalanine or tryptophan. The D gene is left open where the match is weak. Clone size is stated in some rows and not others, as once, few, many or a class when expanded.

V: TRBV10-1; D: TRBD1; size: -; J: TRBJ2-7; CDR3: CASSHDRDEQYF; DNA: TGCGCCAGCAGCCATGACAGGGACGAGCAGTACTTC
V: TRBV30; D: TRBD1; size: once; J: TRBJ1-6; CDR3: CARKGQGAAPLHF; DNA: TGTGCCCGAAAAGGGCAGGGGGCTGCACCCCTCCACTTT
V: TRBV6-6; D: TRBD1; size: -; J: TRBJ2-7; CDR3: CASSYSNRGHEQYF; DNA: TGTGCCAGCAGTTACTCGAACAGGGGGCACGAGCAGTACTTC
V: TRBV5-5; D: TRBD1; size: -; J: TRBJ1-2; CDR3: CASSHPGGDGYTF; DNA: TGTGCCAGCAGTCATCCAGGGGGAGATGGCTACACCTTC
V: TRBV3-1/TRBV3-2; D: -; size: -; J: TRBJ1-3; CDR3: CASSQSRGRLTGNTIYF; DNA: TGTGCCAGCAGCCAATCCAGGGGCCGCCTTACTGGAAACACCATATATTTT
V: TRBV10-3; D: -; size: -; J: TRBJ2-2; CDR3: CAITGNTGELFF; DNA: TGTGCCATAACAGGGAACACCGGGGAGCTGTTTTTT
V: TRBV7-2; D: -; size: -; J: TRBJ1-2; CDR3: CASSLGAGGYGYTF; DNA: TGTGCCAGCAGCTTAGGTGCCGGGGGCTATGGCTACACCTTC
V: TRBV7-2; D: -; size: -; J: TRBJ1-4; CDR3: CASSLNSIRGEKLFF; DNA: TGTGCCAGCAGCTTAAACAGCATTCGGGGTGAAAAACTGTTTTTT
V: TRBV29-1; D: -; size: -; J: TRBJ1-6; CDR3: CSVRAQTYNSPLHF; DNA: TGCAGCGTCAGGGCACAGACCTATAATTCACCCCTCCACTTT
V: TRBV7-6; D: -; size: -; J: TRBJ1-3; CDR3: CASSLGLTAAGNTIYF; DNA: TGTGCCAGCAGCTTAGGATTAACAGCTGCTGGAAACACCATATATTTT
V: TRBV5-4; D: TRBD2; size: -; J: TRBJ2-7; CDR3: CASSSAAGGVPYEQYF; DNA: TGTGCCAGCAGTTCAGCTGCGGGGGGCGTCCCTTACGAGCAGTACTTC
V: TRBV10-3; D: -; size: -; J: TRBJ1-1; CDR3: CASGQGTEAFF; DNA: TGTGCCTCCGGGCAGGGGACTGAAGCTTTCTTT
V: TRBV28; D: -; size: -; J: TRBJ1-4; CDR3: CASRQGQGEGDEKLFF; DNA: TGTGCCAGCAGGCAGGGGCAAGGGGAAGGTGATGAAAAACTGTTTTTT
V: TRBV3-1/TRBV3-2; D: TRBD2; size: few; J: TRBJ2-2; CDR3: CASSQGWAGANTGELFF; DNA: TGTGCCAGCAGCCAAGGTTGGGCGGGGGCGAACACCGGGGAGCTGTTTTTT
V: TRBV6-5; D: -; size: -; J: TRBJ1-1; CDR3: CASSYSSRGTEAFF; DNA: TGTGCCAGCAGTTACTCGAGTAGGGGCACTGAAGCTTTCTTT
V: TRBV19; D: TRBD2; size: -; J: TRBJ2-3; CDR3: CASSGGTRPTDTQYF; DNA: TGTGCCAGTAGTGGTGGGACTAGACCCACAGATACGCAGTATTTT
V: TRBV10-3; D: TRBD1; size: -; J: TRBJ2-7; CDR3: CAIRGGQGNYEQYF; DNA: TGTGCCATCAGAGGTGGACAGGGGAACTACGAGCAGTACTTC
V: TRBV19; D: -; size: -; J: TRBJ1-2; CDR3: CASSGRAHGGGYTF; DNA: TGTGCCAGTAGTGGCAGGGCCCACGGTGGTGGCTACACCTTC
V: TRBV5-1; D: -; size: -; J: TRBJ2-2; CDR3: CASRSGTGGPGELFF; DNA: TGCGCCAGCAGATCCGGGACCGGGGGGCCCGGGGAGCTGTTTTTT
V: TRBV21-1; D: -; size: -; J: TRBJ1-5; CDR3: CASSYKSGNQPQHF; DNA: TGTGCCAGCAGCTACAAGAGCGGCAATCAGCCCCAGCATTTT
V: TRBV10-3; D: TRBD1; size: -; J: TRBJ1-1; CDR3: CAISDRIQGAGTEAFF; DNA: TGTGCCATCAGTGACAGAATACAGGGGGCCGGCACTGAAGCTTTCTTT
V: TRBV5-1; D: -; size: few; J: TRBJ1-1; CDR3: CASSGDTEAFF; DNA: TGCGCCAGCTCCGGGGACACTGAAGCTTTCTTT
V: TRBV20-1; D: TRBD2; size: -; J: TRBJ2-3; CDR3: CSASPLAGGVGTDTQYF; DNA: TGCAGTGCTAGTCCACTAGCGGGAGGTGTTGGCACAGATACGCAGTATTTT
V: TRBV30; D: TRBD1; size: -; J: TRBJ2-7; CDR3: CAWSVAGQGPYEQYF; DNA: TGTGCCTGGAGTGTAGCGGGACAGGGTCCCTACGAGCAGTACTTC
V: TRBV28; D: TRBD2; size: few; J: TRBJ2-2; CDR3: CASSQTSGRTGELFF; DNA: TGTGCCAGCAGTCAAACTAGCGGGAGGACCGGGGAGCTGTTTTTT
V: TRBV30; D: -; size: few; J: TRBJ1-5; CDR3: CAWSVLNSNQPQHF; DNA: TGTGCCTGGAGTGTACTGAATAGCAATCAGCCCCAGCATTTT
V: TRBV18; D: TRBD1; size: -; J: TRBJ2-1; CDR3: CASSPEGQVPSEQFF; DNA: TGTGCCAGCTCACCCGAGGGACAGGTCCCTAGTGAGCAGTTCTTC
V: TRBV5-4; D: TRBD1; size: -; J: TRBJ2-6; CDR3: CASSDRTGSGANVLTF; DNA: TGTGCCAGCAGCGACCGGACAGGGAGTGGGGCCAACGTCCTGACTTTC
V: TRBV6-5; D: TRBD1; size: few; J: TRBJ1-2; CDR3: CASRSAGTGGRYTF; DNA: TGTGCCAGCAGAAGCGCCGGGACAGGGGGCCGCTACACCTTC
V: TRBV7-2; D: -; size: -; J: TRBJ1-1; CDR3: CASSSGGPVEAFF; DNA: TGTGCCAGCAGCTCGGGGGGGCCCGTAGAAGCTTTCTTT
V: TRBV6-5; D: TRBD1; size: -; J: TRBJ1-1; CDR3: CASSLKRQGHTEAFF; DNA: TGTGCCAGCAGTTTAAAGAGACAGGGACACACTGAAGCTTTCTTT
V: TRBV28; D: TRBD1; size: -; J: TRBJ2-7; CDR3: CASSFRDSNHEQYF; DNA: TGTGCCAGCAGTTTCCGGGACAGTAATCACGAGCAGTACTTC
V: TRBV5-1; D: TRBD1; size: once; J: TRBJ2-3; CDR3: CASSPTTGPADTQYF; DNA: TGCGCCAGCAGCCCCACGACAGGGCCCGCAGATACGCAGTATTTT
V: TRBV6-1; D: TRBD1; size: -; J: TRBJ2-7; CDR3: CASSERQGSSYEQYF; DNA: TGTGCCAGCAGTGAAAGACAGGGGAGCTCCTACGAGCAGTACTTC
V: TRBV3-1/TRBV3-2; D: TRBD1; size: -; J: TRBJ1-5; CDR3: CASSQGGAGGNQPQHF; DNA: TGTGCCAGCAGCCAAGGGGGGGCAGGGGGGAATCAGCCCCAGCATTTT
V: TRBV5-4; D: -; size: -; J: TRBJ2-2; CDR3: CASSLGRGTGELFF; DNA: TGTGCCAGCAGCTTGGGGAGGGGCACCGGGGAGCTGTTTTTT
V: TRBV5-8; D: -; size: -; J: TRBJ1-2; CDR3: CASSSGREGWVYGYTF; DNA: TGTGCCAGCAGCTCCGGTCGGGAAGGGTGGGTCTATGGCTACACCTTC
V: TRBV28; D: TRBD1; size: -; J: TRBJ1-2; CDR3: CASSLTGGAGYTF; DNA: TGTGCCAGCAGTTTGACAGGGGGCGCGGGCTACACCTTC
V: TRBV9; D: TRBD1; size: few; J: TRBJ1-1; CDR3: CASNLQGAGDTEAFF; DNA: TGTGCCAGCAACCTACAGGGGGCGGGGGACACTGAAGCTTTCTTT
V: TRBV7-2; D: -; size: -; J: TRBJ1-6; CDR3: CASSSDRYSPLHF; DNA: TGTGCCAGCAGCTCTGACAGGTATTCACCCCTCCACTTT
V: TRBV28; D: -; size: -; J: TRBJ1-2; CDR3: CASSRTRAGGGYTF; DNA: TGTGCCAGCAGTCGAACCCGGGCAGGCGGGGGCTACACCTTC
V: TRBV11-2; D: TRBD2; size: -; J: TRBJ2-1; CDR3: CASSLDSTASGSYEQFF; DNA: TGTGCCAGCAGCTTAGATTCGACGGCTAGCGGGAGCTATGAGCAGTTCTTC
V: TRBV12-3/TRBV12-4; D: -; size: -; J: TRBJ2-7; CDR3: CASSFSHSYEQYF; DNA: TGTGCCAGCAGTTTCTCCCACAGCTACGAGCAGTACTTC
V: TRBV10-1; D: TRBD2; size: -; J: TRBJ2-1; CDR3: CASSESASGKNEQFF; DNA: TGCGCCAGCAGTGAGTCGGCTAGCGGGAAGAATGAGCAGTTCTTC
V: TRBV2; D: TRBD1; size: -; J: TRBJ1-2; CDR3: CASSTGVGYTF; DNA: TGTGCCAGCAGTACAGGGGTTGGCTACACCTTC
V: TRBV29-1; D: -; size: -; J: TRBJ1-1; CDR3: CSSAGWNTEAFF; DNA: TGCAGCTCTGCCGGTTGGAACACTGAAGCTTTCTTT
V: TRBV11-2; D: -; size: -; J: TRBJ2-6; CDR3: CASSLRSYGSPSGANVLTF; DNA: TGTGCCAGCAGCTTACGATCTTACGGGTCGCCCTCTGGGGCCAACGTCCTGACTTTC
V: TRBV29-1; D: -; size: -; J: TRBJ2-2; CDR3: CSILGQTNTGELFF; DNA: TGCAGCATCCTCGGACAGACGAACACCGGGGAGCTGTTTTTT
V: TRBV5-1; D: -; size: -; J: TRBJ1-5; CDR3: CASSLDGQPQHF; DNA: TGCGCCAGCAGCTTGGACGGTCAGCCCCAGCATTTT
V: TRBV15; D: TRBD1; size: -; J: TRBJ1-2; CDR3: CATSRDREIDGYTF; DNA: TGTGCCACCAGCAGGGACAGGGAGATTGATGGCTACACCTTC
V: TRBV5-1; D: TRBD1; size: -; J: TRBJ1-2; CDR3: CASSPTGEHGYTF; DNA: TGCGCCAGCAGCCCGACAGGGGAACATGGCTACACCTTC
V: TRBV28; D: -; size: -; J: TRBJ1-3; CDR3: CASSLFGQLTGNTIYF; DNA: TGTGCCAGCAGTTTATTCGGACAACTTACTGGAAACACCATATATTTT
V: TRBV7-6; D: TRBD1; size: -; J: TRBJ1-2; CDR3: CASSPTDRPNGDYGYTF; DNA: TGTGCCAGCAGCCCAACGGACAGGCCCAATGGGGACTATGGCTACACCTTC
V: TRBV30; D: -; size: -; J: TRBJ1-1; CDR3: CAWSVQAGKVGAFF; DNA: TGTGCCTGGAGTGTACAGGCAGGGAAGGTCGGGGCTTTCTTT
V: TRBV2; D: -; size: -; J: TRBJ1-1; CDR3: CASSEVLRRGTEAFF; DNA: TGTGCCAGCAGTGAGGTCTTAAGGAGGGGCACTGAAGCTTTCTTT
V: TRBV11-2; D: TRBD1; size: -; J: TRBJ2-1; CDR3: CASRGTGDNEQFF; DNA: TGTGCCAGCAGGGGGACAGGAGACAATGAGCAGTTCTTC
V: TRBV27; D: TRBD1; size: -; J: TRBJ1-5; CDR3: CASSLRGLSNQPQHF; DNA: TGTGCCAGCAGTCTCAGGGGGTTAAGCAATCAGCCCCAGCATTTT
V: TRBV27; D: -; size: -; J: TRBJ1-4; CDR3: CASSDYKGGNEKLFF; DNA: TGTGCCAGCAGCGATTATAAGGGAGGGAATGAAAAACTGTTTTTT
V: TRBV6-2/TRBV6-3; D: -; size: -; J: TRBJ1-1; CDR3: CASSYLREAFF; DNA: TGTGCCAGCAGTTACCTCCGGGAAGCTTTCTTT
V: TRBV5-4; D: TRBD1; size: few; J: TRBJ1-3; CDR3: CASSPGTGDRSTIYF; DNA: TGTGCCAGCAGCCCCGGGACAGGGGACAGGAGCACCATATATTTT